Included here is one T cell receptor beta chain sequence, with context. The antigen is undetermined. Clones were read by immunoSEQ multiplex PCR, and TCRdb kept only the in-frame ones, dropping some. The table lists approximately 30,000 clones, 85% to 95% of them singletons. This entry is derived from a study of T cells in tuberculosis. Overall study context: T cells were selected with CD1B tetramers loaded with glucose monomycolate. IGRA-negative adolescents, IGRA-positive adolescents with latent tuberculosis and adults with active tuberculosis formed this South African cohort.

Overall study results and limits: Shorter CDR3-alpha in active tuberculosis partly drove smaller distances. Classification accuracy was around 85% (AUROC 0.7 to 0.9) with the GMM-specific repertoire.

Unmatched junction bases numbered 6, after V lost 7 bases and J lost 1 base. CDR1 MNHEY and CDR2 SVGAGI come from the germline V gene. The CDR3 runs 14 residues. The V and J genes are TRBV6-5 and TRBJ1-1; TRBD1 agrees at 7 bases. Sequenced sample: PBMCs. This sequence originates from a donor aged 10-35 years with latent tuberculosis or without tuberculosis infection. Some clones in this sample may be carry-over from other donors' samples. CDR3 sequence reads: CASNRQGGNTEAFF. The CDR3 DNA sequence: TGTGCCAGCAATAGGCAGGGGGGGAACACTGAAGCTTTCTTT.